A selection of T cell receptor beta chains follows, all from one sample in a study of identical twins. One entry per CDR3 protein results from TCRdb running MiXCR on the 5' RACE reads. The table shows about 890,000 distinct CDR3 sequences, with about 12% occurring only once. The data were also submitted as part of a second study, on yellow fever vaccine responses in identical twins.

Sequencing input: PBMCs. The origin of the receptors is a woman younger than 35 in good health. Both conserved end residues are trimmed from each CDR3.

V	J	CDR3
TRBV7-2	TRBJ1-1	ASSLTQGVTEAF
TRBV20-1	TRBJ2-1	SPSSGGTNNEQF
TRBV7-9	TRBJ2-1	ASSTGTAEQF
TRBV5-5	TRBJ2-7	ASSWVAGVGAGYEQY
TRBV5-1	TRBJ2-1	ASSLAGKTSRSSYNEQF
TRBV19	TRBJ1-6	ASTDGGASPLH
TRBV5-1	TRBJ2-1	ASSPDGFGEFYNEQF
TRBV29-1	TRBJ2-3	SVVVQATSTDTQY
TRBV5-6	TRBJ2-1	ASSLRSYSSYNEQF
TRBV5-5	TRBJ1-1	ASSRSGVNTEAF
TRBV7-9	TRBJ2-2	ASSPTLGELF
TRBV12-3/TRBV12-4	TRBJ2-3	ASSYSTDPSTDTQY
TRBV5-1	TRBJ2-2	ASSSGLGGTGELF
TRBV7-9	TRBJ1-1	ASSYGTRSGAF
TRBV6-5	TRBJ2-3	ASSYSMGHTDTQY
TRBV19	TRBJ2-1	ASSRVAGVNEQF
TRBV10-2	TRBJ2-7	ASSESRAGGGYEQY
TRBV11-2	TRBJ2-2	ASSLGAGPFAGELF
TRBV11-2	TRBJ2-1	ASSLEDSGPMLNEQF
TRBV9	TRBJ2-2	ASMSATNTGELF
TRBV7-2	TRBJ2-6	ASSLVPPGGYSGANVLT
TRBV11-1	TRBJ2-7	ASSLERSPKTSGKYEQY
TRBV7-2	TRBJ1-2	ASSYLTGPRYGYT
TRBV7-9	TRBJ2-3	ASSLAGGRRSTDTQY
TRBV4-2	TRBJ2-3	ASSQGDTDTQY
TRBV5-1	TRBJ2-1	ASSRPGLPSSYNEQF
TRBV5-1	TRBJ2-7	ASSSKLADTYEQY
TRBV7-3	TRBJ2-1	ASSLSYSYRGRVSYNEQF
TRBV6-2/TRBV6-3	TRBJ2-1	ASSYPRSTSGGASVEQF
TRBV27	TRBJ2-7	ASSLTGTKRREQY
TRBV7-2	TRBJ1-4	ASSLGRTVPEKLF
TRBV12-3/TRBV12-4	TRBJ1-6	ASSFTQGGSPLH
TRBV3-1	TRBJ2-3	ASSQDYFSTDTQY
TRBV20-1	TRBJ2-5	SAPLAGAGETQY
TRBV4-1	TRBJ2-7	ASSQGTSGIWEQY
TRBV5-1	TRBJ2-2	ASSLAPGTANTGELF